The 4 T cell receptor beta chains presented below share a single source sample, sequenced in a study of OX40 agonist ivuxolimab in advanced cancers. The data were produced by immunoSEQ multiplex PCR, yet TCRdb's version contains in-frame clones alone and is incomplete. The table shows tens of thousands of clones, with about 86% occurring only once. The starting material was CD4+ or CD8+ T cells sorted from blood, obtained in a trial of the OX40 agonist ivuxolimab. These receptors were collected from an adult with an advanced solid tumor such as melanoma, head and neck, liver or kidney cancer.

The V and J genes are TRBV6-6 and TRBJ1-5, with D uncertain. CDR3 length equals 16 residues. Trimming cost V 5 bases and J 6 bases, with 20 bases left between them. Germline CDR1 is MNHNY and CDR2 is SVGAGI (reference sequence). CDR3 coding DNA: TGTGCCAGCAGTGGCCCCGGGCCCTCCGGCGGTCAGCCCCAGCATTTT. Its protein product is CASSGPGPSGGQPQHF.

The V and J genes are TRBV11-3 and TRBJ1-3, with 7 positions matching TRBD1. The CDR3 covers 17 residues. J lost 0 bases, V lost 5 bases, and 10 bases had no gene match. CDR1 and CDR2 from the germline V gene are SGHNT and YENEEA. The CDR3 protein is CASSNTEDRHSGNTIYF. The CDR3 coding sequence is TGTGCCAGCAGCAACACCGAGGACAGGCACTCTGGAAACACCATATATTTT.

The chain is built from TRBV11-3 and TRBJ2-1, with 7 positions matching TRBD1. The J segment lost 16 bases and the V segment lost 3 bases, leaving 9 bases of the junction unmatched. The CDR3 sequence is 12 residues long. Germline CDR1 reads SGHNT; CDR2 reads YENEEA. The DNA of the CDR3 is TGTGCCAGCAGCTTTCCGGGACAGCCCGCATTCTTC. Its translation is CASSFPGQPAFF.

The chain has TRBV7-9 and TRBJ2-3, with D perhaps TRBD1 (5 bases). Trimming took 4 bases from V and 0 from J, leaving 11 bases between them. The CDR3 has 15 amino acids. Germline CDR1 SEHNR, CDR2 FQNEAQ (reference sequence). The CDR3: CASSSRKGSTDTQYF. As DNA, the CDR3 is TGTGCCAGCAGCTCGAGAAAGGGGAGCACAGATACGCAGTATTTT.